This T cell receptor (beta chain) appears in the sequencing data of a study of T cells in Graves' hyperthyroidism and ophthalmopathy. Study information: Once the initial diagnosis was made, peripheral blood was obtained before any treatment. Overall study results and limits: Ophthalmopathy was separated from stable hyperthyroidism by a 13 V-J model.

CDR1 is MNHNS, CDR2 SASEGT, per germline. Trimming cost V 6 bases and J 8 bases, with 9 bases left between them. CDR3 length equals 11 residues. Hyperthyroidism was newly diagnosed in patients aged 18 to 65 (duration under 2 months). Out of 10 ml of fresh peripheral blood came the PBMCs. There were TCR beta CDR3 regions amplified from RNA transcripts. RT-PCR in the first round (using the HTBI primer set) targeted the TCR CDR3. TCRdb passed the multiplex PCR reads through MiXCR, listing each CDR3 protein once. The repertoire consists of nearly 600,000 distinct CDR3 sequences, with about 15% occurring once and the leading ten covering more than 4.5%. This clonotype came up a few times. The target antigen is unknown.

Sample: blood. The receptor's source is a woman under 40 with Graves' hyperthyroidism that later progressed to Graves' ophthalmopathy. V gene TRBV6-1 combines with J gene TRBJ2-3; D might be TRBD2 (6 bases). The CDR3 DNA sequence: TGTGCCAGCAGGTTGGGGGGTACGCAGTATTTT. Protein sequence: CASRLGGTQYF.